This passage covers 11 T cell receptor beta chains from one sample sequenced in a study of long-term antiretroviral therapy in people with HIV. At survey level, the immunoSEQ assay was run in its v3.0 version. Clones were sequenced by immunoSEQ multiplex PCR, and TCRdb holds only the in-frame ones, with some missing. The sample comprises about 28,000 clones, around 84% of which are singletons, and approximately 4.8% rests with the top ten. Sequenced here: unsorted PBMCs, sampled 0.8 years after starting antiretroviral therapy. The receptors come from a woman in her twenties or thirties with HIV.

The rearrangement links TRBV5-1 to TRBJ2-2, with 15 bases aligning to TRBD2. The CDR3 sequence is 18 residues long. Germline loops: CDR1 SGHRS, CDR2 YFSETQ. J gave up 5 bases and V 4 bases, and 9 bases lay outside the gene matches. Written as DNA, the CDR3 is TGCGCCAGCAGCCCAATGGGACTAGCGGGGGGACTAACCGGGGAGCTGTTTTTT. It translates to CASSPMGLAGGLTGELFF.

This clone is a singleton in its sample. The same CDR3 can be traced to other DNA sequences in this sample. The chain couples TRBV5-1 to TRBJ2-3, with D uncertain. The V gene's germline CDR1 is SGHRS and CDR2 YFSETQ. CDR3 length: 13 residues. Trimming left V 1 base short and J 1 base short, with 4 bases between. CDR3 loop: CASSLLGTDTQYF. CDR3 sequence (DNA): TGCGCCAGCAGCTTGCTGGGCACAGATACGCAGTATTTT.

CDR3 loop: CASSWEQGRGYTF. The CDR3 nucleotides are TGTGCCAGCAGCTGGGAGCAGGGGCGAGGCTACACCTTC. This chain connects TRBV5-5 to TRBJ1-2, with a possible D match to TRBD1 (6 bases). The CDR3 loop spans 13 amino acids. Per the germline V gene, CDR1 is SGHKS and CDR2 is YYEKEE (reference sequence). The V end lost 3 bases, the J end lost 8 bases, and 14 bases lay between the germline ends.

The CDR3 region is CASSLEGPGLAGELFF. CDR3 sequence (DNA): TGTGCCAGCAGCTTAGAGGGACCCGGATTGGCCGGGGAGCTGTTTTTT. The V gene is TRBV7-6, the J gene TRBJ2-2; D may correspond to TRBD1 or TRBD2 (5 bases each). Trimming took off 1 base at V and 6 bases at J, with 15 bases between the two ends. The CDR3 totals 16 residues. The V gene's germline CDR1 is SGHVS and CDR2 FNYEAQ.

This sequence joins TRBV30 and TRBJ1-2; unclear D gene. The CDR3 has 13 residues. V gave up 3 bases and J gave up 10 bases, with 18 bases separating them. Germline loops: CDR1 GTSNPN, CDR2 SVGIG (reference sequence). The CDR3 DNA is TGTGCCTGGAGATCCCAGGCCCCCGATTACTACACCTTC. The encoded protein is CAWRSQAPDYYTF.

The chain carries TRBV5-1 and TRBJ2-3; TRBD1 matches at 7 bases. The CDR3 totals 14 residues. The germline V gene has CDR1 SGHRS and CDR2 YFSETQ. The ends lost 0 bases at V and 6 bases at J; junction bases unmatched: 4. CDR3 sequence: CASSLGQGPDTQYF. CDR3 in DNA: TGCGCCAGCAGCTTGGGACAGGGACCCGATACGCAGTATTTT. The complete variable domain, with remaining parts taken from reference TRBV5-1 and TRBJ2-3, reads KAGVTQTPRYLIKTRGQQVTLSCSPISGHRSVSWYQQTPGQGLQFLFEYFSETQRNKGNFPGRFSGRQFSNSRSEMNVSTLELGDSALYLCASSLGQGPDTQYFGPGTRLTVL.

The rearrangement uses TRBV27 and TRBJ2-1; the match to TRBD2 covers 9 bases. Germline CDR1 reads MNHEY; CDR2 reads SMNVEV (reference sequence). This CDR3 spans 15 amino acids. The V gene end was trimmed by 4 bases and the J gene end by 4 bases; junction bases not matched to a gene: 5. The CDR3 here is CASSSIAGAYNEQFF. The CDR3 DNA follows: TGTGCCAGCAGTTCGATAGCGGGGGCATACAATGAGCAGTTCTTC.

This chain joins TRBV7-2 and TRBJ2-5; weak D call: TRBD1 (5 bases). The germline CDR1 and CDR2 sequences are SGHTA and FQGNSA. This CDR3 spans 13 amino acids. V shed 5 bases and J shed 5 bases, with 12 bases lying between them. The CDR3 here is CASSLSAGETQYF. The DNA of the CDR3 is TGTGCCAGCAGCCTTAGTGCAGGGGAGACCCAGTACTTC.

J is TRBJ1-1 and V is TRBV5-8; D gene uncertain. Looked up from germline, CDR1 is SGHTS and CDR2 is YDEGEE. The CDR3 runs to 13 residues. With 1 base removed from V and 4 bases from J, the gap between germline ends came to 8 bases. CDR3 loop: CASSLREPTEAFF. The CDR3 region has the DNA TGTGCCAGCAGCTTGCGGGAGCCCACTGAAGCTTTCTTT.

This sequence joins TRBV10-3 and TRBJ2-4; no firm D call. Trimming pared 2 bases from V and 1 base from J, leaving 3 bases between. CDR1 and CDR2 from the germline V gene are ENHRY and SYGVKD. This CDR3 spans 13 amino acids. CDR3 residues: CAISETAKNIQYF. In nucleotides, the CDR3 is TGTGCCATCAGTGAGACGGCCAAAAACATTCAGTACTTC.

The J gene is TRBJ1-5, the V gene TRBV12-5; tentative D call: TRBD1 (5 bases). The length of the CDR3 is 14 residues. V gave up 4 bases and J gave up 5 bases, with 12 bases separating them. CDR1 is LGHNT, CDR2 FRNRAP, per germline. The CDR3 coding sequence is TGTGCTAGTGGTTCGCAGGGCCCGGATCAGCCCCAGCATTTT. Its protein product is CASGSQGPDQPQHF.